This T cell receptor (beta chain) emerged from a study of T cell responses to AZD1222 COVID-19 vaccine. Using immunoSEQ multiplex PCR, the repertoire was profiled, and TCRdb retains in-frame clones only, with some absent. The data contain some 74,000 clones, nearly 90% of them seen just once; the ten biggest clones take up around 1.2%. The sequencing here drew on peripheral blood, taken 28 days after the second AZD1222 dose. This receptor was taken from an adult who received the AZD1222 COVID-19 vaccine.

The CDR3 here is CASSLMAGRETQYF. The CDR3 DNA reads TGTGCCAGCAGCTTAATGGCAGGGAGAGAGACCCAGTACTTC. The J gene is TRBJ2-5, the V gene TRBV7-6, with D possibly being TRBD1 or TRBD2 (5 bases each). From germline, CDR1 is SGHVS and CDR2 FNYEAQ. CDR3 length equals 14 residues. V lost 2 bases, J lost 4 bases, and 11 bases lay in between.